Presented here are 8 T cell receptor beta chains from one specimen sequenced in a study of graft-versus-host responses after intestinal transplantation. Graft samples were processed, releasing intraepithelial and lamina propria lymphocytes. Only in-frame clones appear in the TCRdb table, and some are missing; sequencing was by immunoSEQ multiplex PCR. The sample yields 50,000 to 75,000 clones, about nine tenths seen once. Sequencing used ileum tissue, obtained roughly 390 days after transplant. These receptors all stem from a human patient who received an intestinal transplant, so some T cells may come from the graft donor.

The V gene is TRBV4-1, the J gene TRBJ2-7, with TRBD1 identical over 7 bases. Per the germline V gene, CDR1 is MGHRA and CDR2 is YSYEKL. V gave up 4 bases and J gave up 3 bases; unmatched junction bases: 9. The CDR3 is made up of 15 amino acids. CDR3 coding DNA: TGCGCCAGCAGCCCCCTGGTGACAGGGAACTACGAGCAGTACTTC. It specifies CASSPLVTGNYEQYF.

The chain employs TRBV27 and TRBJ1-1; D call uncertain. CDR1 and CDR2 (germline): MNHEY, SMNVEV (reference sequence). The V and J ends lost 0 bases and 6 bases respectively, with 5 bases between them. The CDR3 has 12 residues. The CDR3 DNA sequence: TGTGCCAGCAGTTTATCGGGCTCTGAAGCTTTCTTT. This gives the protein CASSLSGSEAFF.

This CDR3 reads CASSSITTAPYEQYF. CDR3 nucleotides: TGTGCCAGCAGCTCCATTACTACAGCCCCCTACGAGCAGTACTTC. The chain uses TRBV7-6 and TRBJ2-5; D ambiguous. The DNA matches TRBJ2-7 better at its end, which makes the J call doubtful. Germline CDR1 reads SGHVS; CDR2 reads FNYEAQ. This CDR3 is built from 15 residues.

A single count supports this clone. The CDR3 sequence is CASNYRGNTGELFF. In DNA form, the CDR3 reads TGTGCCAGCAACTACAGGGGTAACACCGGGGAGCTGTTTTTT. This chain uses TRBV2 with TRBJ2-2; 7 nucleotides align to TRBD1. The V and J ends lost 7 bases and 2 bases, in that order; junction bases with no gene match: 4. The CDR3 has 14 residues. Germline CDR1 and CDR2: SNHLY and FYNNEI.

The genes are TRBV2 and TRBJ2-7; D is unresolved. Germline V gives CDR1 SNHLY, CDR2 FYNNEI. This CDR3 has 14 amino acids. V gave up 4 bases and J gave up 6 bases, with 16 bases separating them. The CDR3 loop is CASSVGSGLREQYF. Written as DNA, the CDR3 is TGTGCCAGCAGTGTAGGTTCAGGCCTCCGCGAGCAGTACTTC. Full variable domain (outside the CDR3, taken from reference TRBV2 and TRBJ2-7): EPEVTQTPSHQVTQMGQEVILRCVPISNHLYFYWYRQILGQKVEFLVSFYNNEISEKSEIFDDQFSVERPDGSNFTLKIRSTKLEDSAMYFCASSVGSGLREQYFGPGTRLTVT.

The chain joins TRBV12-5 to TRBJ2-3, with 8 bases lining up with TRBD2. Trimming at V came to 3 bases and at J to 2 bases, leaving 1 base not matched to a gene. The CDR3 has 14 residues. Germline CDR1 LGHNT, CDR2 FRNRAP. As DNA, the CDR3 is TGTGCTAGTGGTTTAGCGGGAGCCACAGATACGCAGTATTTT. Amino acid sequence: CASGLAGATDTQYF.

The chain employs TRBV6-5 and TRBJ2-7; a weak D match, TRBD2 (5 bases). V lost 6 bases, J lost 4 bases, and 16 bases lay in between. The CDR3 sequence is 14 residues long. Germline CDR1 and CDR2: MNHEY and SVGAGI. CDR3 bases: TGTGCCAGCAGAGTAGCGTTTTCCGGGTACGAGCAGTACTTC. This sequence encodes CASRVAFSGYEQYF.

The V gene is TRBV18, the J gene TRBJ2-7; 11 bases map to TRBD2. CDR1 and CDR2 from the germline V gene are KGHSH and LQKENI. CDR3 length: 18 amino acids. V was pared by 2 bases and J by 0 bases, with 9 bases of the junction left unmatched. As DNA, the CDR3 is TGTGCCAGCTCACCAAAGGGACTAGCGGTAACGAGCTCCTACGAGCAGTACTTC. It encodes CASSPKGLAVTSSYEQYF. Drawing the rest from reference TRBV18 and TRBJ2-7, the complete variable domain is NAGVMQNPRHLVRRRGQEARLRCSPMKGHSHVYWYRQLPEEGLKFMVYLQKENIIDESGMPKERFSAEFPKEGPSILRIQQVVRGDSAAYFCASSPKGLAVTSSYEQYFGPGTRLTVT.